This TCR beta chain was profiled in a study of cytomegalovirus exposure and HLA in healthy donors. The study's findings and limits: Per a later analysis, HLA-associated TCR beta chains showed more clonal expansion than other, equally common TCR beta chains.

Donors sampled were nominally healthy, though unrecorded immune exposures were likely. This clone occurred a few times. Its antigen is as yet unknown. With 60 Vbeta and 13 Jbeta primers, the PCR was carried out. TCRdb's table, derived via immunoSEQ multiplex PCR, lists solely in-frame clones and lacks some. The sample lists 100,000 to 150,000 clones; about 84% were seen once. CDR3 length equals 14 residues. Between the trimmed V and J ends, which lost 6 bases and 7 bases, there was a span of 15 bases. The V gene's germline CDR1 is SGHTA and CDR2 FQGNSA. The TCR originated in a man aged 40-49 years in good health and CMV-seronegative. V gene TRBV7-2 combines with J gene TRBJ1-4; tentatively, D is TRBD1 (5 bases). Sequencing input: PBMCs. This chain's CDR3 is CASSRRTRVEKLFF. The DNA of the CDR3 is TGTGCCAGCAGTCGACGGACAAGAGTTGAAAAACTGTTTTTT.